The clone carrying this T cell receptor (beta chain) was counted ten times or more. This record comes from a study of T cells in Graves' hyperthyroidism and ophthalmopathy. Study at large: Peripheral blood was secured at the point of initial diagnosis, before any treatment.

PBMCs came from over 8.5 ml fresh peripheral blood. Amplified TCR beta CDR3 regions came from RNA transcripts. First-round RT-PCR targeting the TCR CDR3 was performed with the HTBI primer set. TCRdb fed the multiplex PCR reads into MiXCR, producing one record per CDR3 protein. The sample yields 450,000 to 650,000 distinct CDR3 sequences, 14% seen once. This CDR3 region has 17 residues. Trimming cost V 1 base and J 0 bases; bases outside gene matches: 8. CDR1 is SGHTA and CDR2 is FQGNSA in the germline V gene. This rearrangement joins TRBV7-2 to TRBJ2-7; 8 bases map to TRBD2. Source material: blood. The clonotype was recovered from a young woman with Graves' ophthalmopathy. This CDR3 reads CASSLVPAGVGSYEQYF. As DNA, the CDR3 is TGTGCCAGCAGCTTAGTACCAGCGGGAGTTGGCTCCTACGAGCAGTACTTC. Filled out from reference TRBV7-2 and TRBJ2-7, the complete variable domain reads GAGVSQSPSNKVTEKGKDVELRCDPISGHTALYWYRQSLGQGLEFLIYFQGNSAPDKSGLPSDRFSAERTGGSVSTLTIQRTQQEDSAVYLCASSLVPAGVGSYEQYFGPGTRLTVT.